This T cell receptor beta chain originates from a study of OX40 agonist ivuxolimab in advanced cancers. Turning to the overall study: The costimulatory receptor OX40 (CD134) was targeted by ivuxolimab, a fully human IgG2 agonistic monoclonal antibody. Patients were allowed to have had prior anti-PD-1, anti-PD-L1 or anti-CTLA-4 therapy, and approximately 40% of the dose-escalation patients had been treated with checkpoint inhibitors. Partial responses were achieved by three dose-escalation patients, of whom one had hepatocellular carcinoma and two had cutaneous melanoma. The paper describes the monotherapy dose-escalation part (N of about 50 patients) of the phase I trial of ivuxolimab. Intravenous ivuxolimab was administered to patients every 2 weeks at six dose levels: 0.01, 0.1, 0.3, 1.5, 3 and 10 mg/kg. In the dose-escalation cohort, about four fifths of patients were male, and the mean age was approximately 60 years with a range of roughly 20 to 85. Of the 50 or so patients in dose escalation, around 19 had hepatocellular carcinoma, around 15 had melanoma, 9 had renal cell carcinoma and 9 had head and neck cancer. The purpose of peripheral TCRbeta sequencing was to test whether ivuxolimab changed TCR sequence diversity and led to clonal T-cell expansion.

Spanning cysteine to phenylalanine, the CDR3 consists of 17 amino acids. CDR3 DNA only is kept here, 51 bases in frame from base 1. CDR1 is given as LNHDA and CDR2 as SQIVND, both from the germline V gene (reference sequence). Trimming removed 5 bases from V and 4 bases from J; the gene matches leave 13 bases unexplained. Broader findings and caveats from the paper: Low levels of normalized T-cell clonal expansion were also seen in some patients who did not respond. In the 0.1-3.0 mg/kg groups, partial responders were among the patients with the lowest normalized peripheral clonal expansion, particularly in CD8+ T cells. At doses of 0.1 to 3.0 mg/kg, clonal expansion of both CD4+ and CD8+ T cells in blood was seen between baseline and week 6. After ivuxolimab, more expanded clones were found on average in CD8+ T cells than in CD4+ T cells. Which antigens the clonally expanded peripheral T cells were specific for was not determined.

Genomic DNA was isolated from the sorted cells so that the TCRbeta CDR3 region could be sequenced. The immunoSEQ Assay was used for sequencing of TCRbeta CDR3 regions. TCRdb's version of the immuneACCESS table is confined to in-frame rearrangements and falls short of the full clone set. An unresolved V gene accounts for under half of the shortfall where checked; the remainder is of unknown origin. The sample yields roughly 66,000 clones; less than 90% were counted once. The ten largest clones take up 2.5% of the sample. A word on this clone: No antigen is known for it. Per-base qualities were not stored, and no clone one base away is much larger.

The trial excluded patients who had a history of autoimmune disease or were on systemic immunosuppression. Peripheral blood for TCR sequencing was collected from all dose cohorts at baseline, on cycle 4 day 1, and on cycle 7 day 1. Samples were obtained from an open-label, multicenter, first-in-human phase I dose-escalation trial of ivuxolimab. Adults with locally advanced or metastatic head and neck squamous cell, hepatocellular, melanoma or renal cell carcinoma were enrolled in the trial. Before TCR sequencing, CD4+ and CD8+ T cells were separately sorted from peripheral blood. The TCR originated in an adult with an advanced solid tumor such as melanoma, head and neck, liver or kidney cancer. The material was CD4+ or CD8+ T cells sorted from blood, obtained in a trial of the OX40 agonist ivuxolimab. This receptor chain uses TRBV19 and TRBJ2-1, and 8 junction bases match TRBD2. Here the CDR3 is given as CASSPRAGGFGYNEQFF. In nucleotide form, the sequence is TGTGCCAGTAGTCCCCGGGCGGGAGGTTTTGGGTACAATGAGCAGTTCTTC.